This is a list of T cell receptor beta chains from one sample in a study of OX40 agonist ivuxolimab in advanced cancers. Sequencing used immunoSEQ multiplex PCR; TCRdb keeps in-frame clones, though not all of them. Here the sample spans some 80,000 clones, roughly nine tenths being singletons. The sequenced sample was CD4+ or CD8+ T cells sorted from blood, obtained in a trial of the OX40 agonist ivuxolimab. The source is an adult with an advanced solid tumor such as melanoma, head and neck, liver or kidney cancer. CDR3s include the opening cysteine and the closing phenylalanine or tryptophan. A D gene is named only where the DNA matches it firmly. Only some rows state a clone size, as once, few, many or a class for expanded clones.

V	J	size	D	DNA	CDR3
TRBV15	TRBJ1-1	.	.	TGTGCCACCAGCAGAGATAACAAAAAGAACACTGAAGCTTTCTTT	CATSRDNKKNTEAFF
TRBV19	TRBJ2-1	.	.	TGTGCCAGTAACTCGGCGAGCAATGAGCAGTTCTTC	CASNSASNEQFF
TRBV6-1	TRBJ2-6	.	TRBD1	TGTGCCAGCTTACAGGGGGGGGCCAACGTCCTGACTTTC	CASLQGGANVLTF
TRBV27	TRBJ2-4	.	.	TGTGCCAGCAGTGCCCCGGGACTGATAAACATTCAGTACTTC	CASSAPGLINIQYF
TRBV11-2	TRBJ2-7	.	.	TGTGCCAGCAGCTTAGTGGGTCGTGGTCGGTACTTC	CASSLVGRGRYF
TRBV7-2	TRBJ1-2	.	.	TGTGCCAGCAGCTTAGGAATTAACTATGGCTACACCTTC	CASSLGINYGYTF
TRBV7-2	TRBJ2-3	.	TRBD2	TGTGCCAGCAGCTCGGGACTAGCGGGAGTTGTAGATACGCAGTATTTT	CASSSGLAGVVDTQYF
TRBV21-1	TRBJ2-3	.	.	TGTGCCAGCAGCAAAGCGGGAGCTAGCACAGATACGCAGTATTTT	CASSKAGASTDTQYF
TRBV4-3	TRBJ2-3	.	.	TGCGCCAGGACTTACGTAGGACAGTGGACAAGGGAGGCGCAGTATTTT	CARTYVGQWTREAQYF
TRBV15	TRBJ1-2	.	.	TGTGCCACCAGCAGAGACCTTATGAGGGTAGAAGGCTACACCTTC	CATSRDLMRVEGYTF
TRBV5-1	TRBJ2-1	.	.	TGCGCCAGCAGCCGGAAGGGACAAGATAATGAGCAGTTCTTC	CASSRKGQDNEQFF
TRBV18	TRBJ2-7	.	TRBD1	TGTGCCAGCTCACAACGGACAGGGGATAATTCCTACGAGCAGTACTTC	CASSQRTGDNSYEQYF
TRBV9	TRBJ2-4	.	.	TGTGCCAGCAGCGTAGGGGACGGGAGAATCCAAAACATTCAGTACTTC	CASSVGDGRIQNIQYF
TRBV7-9	TRBJ2-3	.	.	TGTGCCAGCAGCGCGACGGGAGTCCCCACAGATACGCAGTATTTT	CASSATGVPTDTQYF
TRBV5-1	TRBJ2-3	.	.	TGCGCCAGCAGCTTGGAGGGCGCTAGCACAGATACGCAGTATTTT	CASSLEGASTDTQYF
TRBV19	TRBJ2-1	.	.	TGTGCCAGTAGTATAGGCGCCAGAAACAATGAGCAGTTCTTC	CASSIGARNNEQFF
TRBV15	TRBJ2-1	.	.	TGTGCCACCAGCCCCCGTGGCGGGGAGCAGTTCTTC	CATSPRGGEQFF
TRBV28	TRBJ2-2	.	TRBD2	TGTGCCAGCAGCACTCCTAGCGGGAGGTTGAACACCGGGGAGCTGTTTTTT	CASSTPSGRLNTGELFF
TRBV7-2	TRBJ1-4	.	TRBD1	TGTGCCAGCAGCAAGGGACAGGGTAATGAAAAACTGTTTTTT	CASSKGQGNEKLFF
TRBV4-1	TRBJ1-4	.	.	TGCGCCAGCAGCCAAGTCGGTGCCAGGATGAGTGAAAAACTGTTTTTT	CASSQVGARMSEKLFF
TRBV11-3	TRBJ2-7	.	TRBD2	TGTGCCAGCAGCCGGCGGGAGGGGACTGACGAGCAGTACTTC	CASSRREGTDEQYF
TRBV7-8	TRBJ2-2	.	.	TGTGCCGGAGCTTGGACAGTCGCGAACACCGGGGAGCTGTTTTTT	CAGAWTVANTGELFF
TRBV5-5	TRBJ1-2	.	TRBD1	TGTGCCAGCAGCTTGGGACAGGGGGCGGACACCTTC	CASSLGQGADTF
TRBV18	TRBJ1-4	.	.	TGTGCCAGCTCACCCTCTTGGGGGTCTAATGAAAAACTGTTTTTT	CASSPSWGSNEKLFF
TRBV6-6	TRBJ2-2	.	.	TGTGCCAGCAGTGCCGGACAGAACACCGGGGAGCTGTTTTTT	CASSAGQNTGELFF
TRBV6-1	TRBJ2-1	.	TRBD2	TGTGCCACCGTGACTAGCGGGGCCTACAATGAGCAGTTCTTC	CATVTSGAYNEQFF
TRBV6-5	TRBJ1-1	.	.	TGTGCCAGCAGTTACGCAGTATCAGATTTTGGAGCTTTCTTT	CASSYAVSDFGAFF
TRBV7-6	TRBJ2-7	.	.	TGTGCCAGCACCCCACGGCGGGGAACGAAAGAGCAGTACTTC	CASTPRRGTKEQYF
TRBV6-5	TRBJ1-5	few	.	TGTGCCAGCCGACTGAATCCCAATCAGCCCCAGCATTTT	CASRLNPNQPQHF
TRBV18	TRBJ2-5	.	TRBD1	TGTGCCAGCTCACCAGGACAGGGGTCGGGTCAAGAGACCCAGTACTTC	CASSPGQGSGQETQYF
TRBV5-1	TRBJ2-6	few	.	TGCGCCAGCAGCTTGGCCCCGGGGCGTGGGGCCAACGTCCTGACTTTC	CASSLAPGRGANVLTF
TRBV7-2	TRBJ2-5	.	TRBD1	TGTGCCAGCAGCTCCCACAGGGGCCAAGAGACCCAGTACTTC	CASSSHRGQETQYF
TRBV16	TRBJ1-2	.	.	TGTGCCAGCAGCCGGGCAAACTATGGCTACACCTTC	CASSRANYGYTF
TRBV7-2	TRBJ1-2	.	.	TGTGCCAGCAGCTTATCCCCAGCGGGCTACACCTTC	CASSLSPAGYTF
TRBV28	TRBJ2-2	.	TRBD2	TGTGCCAGCAGTTTGTTGTCAGCGGGAGCGGGCACCGGGGAGCTGTTTTTT	CASSLLSAGAGTGELFF